This T cell receptor beta chain was identified during a study of early T cells in non-severe SARS-CoV-2 infection (dated by TCRdb to about 2021). About the investigation overall: TCR sequencing used bulk RNA from unsorted whole blood, so alpha and beta chains could not be paired.

A case-control design nested within a healthcare worker cohort in London, UK, was used, with weekly nasopharyngeal swab PCR tests and blood sampling performed. Healthcare workers were recruited during the week of the UK lockdown, between 23 and 31 March 2020, and followed weekly for up to about 15 weeks. Overall study outcomes, separate from this receptor: VDJdb matching was skewed toward anti-spike CD8 responses and likely underestimated virus-specific expansions by missing private and CD4 specificities.

As regards this clonotype: Its antigen is unknown. Per-base qualities were not stored, and no clone one base away is much larger.

The library was generated by 5' RACE. Data came from a NextSeq 500. The TCR library protocol attached unique molecular identifiers to individual cDNA molecules to correct for sequencing error and PCR bias. Both TCR alpha and beta chains were sequenced, and tight co-correlation was observed between alpha and beta sequence abundances in each sample. The study's own analysis went as follows. Decombinator V4 was used to perform V gene, J gene and CDR3 annotation of TCR sequences. TCRs were defined as expanded if a significant change between any two time points was detected under a Poisson model with p below 0.0001. Abundances of TCRs were expressed as counts per million after normalisation to the total number of TCRs sequenced in each sample. MAIT TCRs were defined by TRAV1-2 paired with TRAJ12, TRAJ20 or TRAJ33, and iNKT TCRs by TRAV10 paired with TRAJ18. VDJdb, accessed 1 November 2021, was searched for CMV, EBV and SARS-CoV-2 annotated TCRs, excluding TCRs annotated for multiple antigens. TCRdb handled the public reads itself, with Q25 trimming in fastp and clone calling in MiXCR, and kept productive beta chains. Each record represents a unique CDR3 protein, reported with the most common genes and DNA among its rows. TCRdb's processing, not the authors', yielded these V and J calls. The sample table shows roughly 90,000 distinct CDR3 sequences, and roughly 15% are seen once. In total, the top ten clones hold about 0.58% of the sample.

From the germline V gene, CDR1 is MNHNS and CDR2 is SASEGT. Trimming takes 7 bases from V and 3 bases from J, and the germline ends sit 15 bases apart. The CDR3 goes from the cysteine to the phenylalanine over 14 residues. Only CDR3 DNA is held: 42 bases, read in frame from base 1. Source material: whole blood. Recombination joined TRBV6-1 with TRBJ2-5; tentative D gene TRBD1, with 6 bases matching. This TCR was sampled from an adult who was a healthcare worker with PCR-confirmed SARS-CoV-2 infection or an uninfected control (not recorded which). The nucleotide sequence reads as follows: TGTGCCAGCATCCTTGGGGGACAAGAAGAGACCCAGTACTTC. Its amino acids are CASILGGQEETQYF.